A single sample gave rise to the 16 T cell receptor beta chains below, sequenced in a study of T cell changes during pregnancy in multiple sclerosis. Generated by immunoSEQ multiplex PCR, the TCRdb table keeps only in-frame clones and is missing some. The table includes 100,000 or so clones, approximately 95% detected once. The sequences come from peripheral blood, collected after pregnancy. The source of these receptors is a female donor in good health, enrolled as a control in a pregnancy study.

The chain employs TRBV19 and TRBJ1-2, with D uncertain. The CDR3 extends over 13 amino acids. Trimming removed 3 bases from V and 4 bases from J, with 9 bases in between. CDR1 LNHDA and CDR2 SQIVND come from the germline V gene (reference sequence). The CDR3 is CASSIAASYGYTF. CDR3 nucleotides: TGTGCCAGTAGTATCGCGGCGTCCTATGGCTACACCTTC.

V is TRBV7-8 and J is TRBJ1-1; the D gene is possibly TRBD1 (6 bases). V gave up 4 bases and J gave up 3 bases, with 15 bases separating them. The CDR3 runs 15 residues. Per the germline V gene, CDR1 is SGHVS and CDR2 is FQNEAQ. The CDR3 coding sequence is TGTGCCAGCAGCTCACAGGGATTCGCGGACACTGAAGCTTTCTTT. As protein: CASSSQGFADTEAFF.

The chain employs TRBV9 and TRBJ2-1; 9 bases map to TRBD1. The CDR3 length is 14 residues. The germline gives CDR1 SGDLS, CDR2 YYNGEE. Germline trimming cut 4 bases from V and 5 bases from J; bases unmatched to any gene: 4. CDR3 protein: CASSSWTGDNEQFF. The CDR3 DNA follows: TGTGCCAGCAGCTCGTGGACAGGGGACAATGAGCAGTTCTTC.

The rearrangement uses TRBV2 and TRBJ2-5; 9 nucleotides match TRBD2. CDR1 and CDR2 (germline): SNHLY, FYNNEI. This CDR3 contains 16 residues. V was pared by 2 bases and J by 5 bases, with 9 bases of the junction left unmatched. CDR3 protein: CASSEQSSGSVETQYF. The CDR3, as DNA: TGTGCCAGCAGTGAACAGAGTAGCGGGAGCGTCGAGACCCAGTACTTC.

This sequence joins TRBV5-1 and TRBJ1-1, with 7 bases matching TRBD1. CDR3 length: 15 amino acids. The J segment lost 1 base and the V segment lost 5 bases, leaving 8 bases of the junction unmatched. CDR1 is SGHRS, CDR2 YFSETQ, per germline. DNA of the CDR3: TGCGCCAGCAGACCCCCCGGGACAGCGAACACTGAAGCTTTCTTT. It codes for CASRPPGTANTEAFF.

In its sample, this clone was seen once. CDR3 sequence: CASSLYQGIAYNEQFF. The CDR3 region has the DNA TGCGCCAGCAGCTTGTACCAGGGAATCGCCTACAATGAGCAGTTCTTC. The V gene is TRBV5-1, the J gene TRBJ2-1; D might be TRBD1 (5 bases). The CDR3 contains 16 residues. Trimming took off 1 base at V and 2 bases at J, with 13 bases between the two ends. Germline CDR1 is SGHRS and CDR2 is YFSETQ.

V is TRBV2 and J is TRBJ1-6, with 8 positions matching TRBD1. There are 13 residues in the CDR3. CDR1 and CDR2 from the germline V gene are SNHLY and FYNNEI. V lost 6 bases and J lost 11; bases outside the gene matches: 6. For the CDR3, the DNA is TGTGCCAGCAGAAATGACAGGGGAGCACCCCTCCACTTT. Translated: CASRNDRGAPLHF.

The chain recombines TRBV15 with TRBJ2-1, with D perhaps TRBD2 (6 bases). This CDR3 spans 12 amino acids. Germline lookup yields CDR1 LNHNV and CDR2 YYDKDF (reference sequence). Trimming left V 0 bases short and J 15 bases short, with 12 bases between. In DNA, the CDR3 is TGTGCCACCAGCAGAGACTCGGGACTCCGGTTCTTC. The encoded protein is CATSRDSGLRFF.

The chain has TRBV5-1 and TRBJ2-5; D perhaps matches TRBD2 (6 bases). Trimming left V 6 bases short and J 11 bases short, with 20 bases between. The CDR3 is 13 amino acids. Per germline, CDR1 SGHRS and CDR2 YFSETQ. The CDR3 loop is CASKVLPTGEQYF. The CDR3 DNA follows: TGCGCCAGCAAAGTCCTCCCGACGGGGGAGCAGTACTTC.

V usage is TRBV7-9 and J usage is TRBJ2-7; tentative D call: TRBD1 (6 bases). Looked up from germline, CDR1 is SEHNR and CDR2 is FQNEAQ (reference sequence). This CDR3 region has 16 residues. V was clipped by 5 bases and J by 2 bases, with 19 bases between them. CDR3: CASSPLPGHLPYEQYF. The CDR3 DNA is TGTGCCAGCAGCCCCTTACCGGGACATCTTCCCTACGAGCAGTACTTC.

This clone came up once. CDR3 region: CASSLRRGGPLEAFF. The DNA for the CDR3 is TGTGCCAGCAGTCTCCGAAGGGGGGGACCCCTGGAAGCTTTCTTT. V usage is TRBV6-6 and J usage is TRBJ1-1, with D perhaps matching TRBD1 (6 bases). V dropped 5 bases and J dropped 8 bases, with 21 bases sitting between them. CDR1 is MNHNY, CDR2 SVGAGI, per germline (reference sequence). CDR3 length equals 15 residues.

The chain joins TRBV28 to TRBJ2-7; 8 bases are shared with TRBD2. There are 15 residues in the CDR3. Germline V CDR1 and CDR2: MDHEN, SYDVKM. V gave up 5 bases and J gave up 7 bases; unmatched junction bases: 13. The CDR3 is CASSPRVRLAPEQYF. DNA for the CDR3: TGTGCCAGCAGTCCTCGAGTAAGACTAGCGCCTGAGCAGTACTTC.

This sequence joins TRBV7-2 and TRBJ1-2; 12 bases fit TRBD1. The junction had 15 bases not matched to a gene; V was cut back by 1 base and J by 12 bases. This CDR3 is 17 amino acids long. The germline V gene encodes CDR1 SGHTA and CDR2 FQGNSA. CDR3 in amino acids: CASSLVRGAGQGAQDTF. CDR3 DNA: TGTGCCAGCAGCTTAGTTCGCGGCGCGGGACAGGGGGCGCAGGACACCTTC.

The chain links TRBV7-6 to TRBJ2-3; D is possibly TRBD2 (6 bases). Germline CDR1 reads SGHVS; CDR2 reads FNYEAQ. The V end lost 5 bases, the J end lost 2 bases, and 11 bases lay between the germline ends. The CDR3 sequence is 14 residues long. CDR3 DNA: TGTGCCAGCAGCCCAGGGACTTTCACAGATACGCAGTATTTT. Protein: CASSPGTFTDTQYF. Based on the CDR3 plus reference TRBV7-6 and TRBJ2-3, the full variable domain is GAGVSQSPRYKVTKRGQDVALRCDPISGHVSLYWYRQALGQGPEFLTYFNYEAQQDKSGLPNDRFSAERPEGSISTLTIQRTEQRDSAMYRCASSPGTFTDTQYFGPGTRLTVL.

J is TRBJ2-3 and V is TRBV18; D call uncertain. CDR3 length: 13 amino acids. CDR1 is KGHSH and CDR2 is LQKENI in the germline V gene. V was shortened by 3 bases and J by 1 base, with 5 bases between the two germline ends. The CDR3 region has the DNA TGTGCCAGCTCACCGGCAGGCACAGATACGCAGTATTTT. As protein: CASSPAGTDTQYF.

CDR3 region: CASSQGSGEAYEQYF. The CDR3 nucleotides are TGTGCCAGCAGCCAAGGTTCGGGGGAGGCCTACGAGCAGTACTTC. V usage is TRBV4-2 and J usage is TRBJ2-7, with TRBD2 as a possible D gene (6 bases). V was shortened by 1 base and J by 2 bases, with 12 bases between the two germline ends. CDR1 is LGHNA and CDR2 is YNFKEQ in the germline V gene. This CDR3 is built from 15 residues.